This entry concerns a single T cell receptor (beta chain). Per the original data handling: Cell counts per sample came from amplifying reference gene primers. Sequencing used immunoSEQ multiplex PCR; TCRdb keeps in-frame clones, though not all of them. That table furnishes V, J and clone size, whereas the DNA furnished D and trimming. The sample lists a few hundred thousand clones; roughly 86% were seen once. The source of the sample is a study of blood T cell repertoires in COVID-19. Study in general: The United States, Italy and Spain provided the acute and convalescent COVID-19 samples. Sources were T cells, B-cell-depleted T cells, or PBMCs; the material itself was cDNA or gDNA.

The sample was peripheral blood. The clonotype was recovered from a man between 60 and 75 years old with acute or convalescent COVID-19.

CDR3 coding DNA: TGTGCCAGCCTTTCTAGGCCTCCTGCCTACGAGCAGTACTTC. It is translated as CASLSRPPAYEQYF. The V gene is TRBV6-5, the J gene TRBJ2-7; no definite D call. Trimming stripped 8 bases from V and 2 bases from J, with 16 bases between. Germline assignment: CDR1 MNHEY and CDR2 SVGAGI. This CDR3 has 14 amino acids.